Each of the 23 T cell receptor beta chains below was sequenced from the same sample in a study of blood T cell repertoires in COVID-19. Sequencing was performed with immunoSEQ multiplex PCR; in TCRdb, only in-frame clones are kept and a portion is missing. The sample shows about 120,000 clones, over 75% of them seen only once. Sequencing used peripheral blood. The receptors derive from an older man with active or convalescent COVID-19.

This chain uses TRBV4-1 with TRBJ2-2; possible D gene TRBD1, 5 bases. Deletions cut 1 base from V and 6 bases from J, with 9 bases between. The CDR3 length is 14 residues. The germline V gene encodes CDR1 MGHRA and CDR2 YSYEKL. The chain's CDR3 is CASSQGQTAGELFF. In DNA form, the CDR3 reads TGCGCCAGCAGCCAAGGACAGACCGCCGGGGAGCTGTTTTTT.

V usage is TRBV4-1 and J usage is TRBJ2-2; D unresolved. Germline V gene data show CDR1 as MGHRA and CDR2 as YSYEKL. The CDR3 extends over 16 amino acids. V lost 0 bases and J 3 bases, leaving 11 bases between the germline ends. Here the CDR3 DNA reads TGCGCCAGCAGCCAAGATTCCCCCAGATACACCGGGGAGCTGTTTTTT. Amino acids: CASSQDSPRYTGELFF.

V gene TRBV5-1 combines with J gene TRBJ2-1; 9 bases align to TRBD2. V gave up 0 bases and J gave up 10 bases; unmatched junction bases: 11. The CDR3 runs to 16 residues. Germline values: CDR1 SGHRS, CDR2 YFSETQ. DNA for the CDR3: TGCGCCAGCAGCTTGGCCGGGGCTAGCGGGAACGCGGAGCAGTTCTTC. Translated, it gives CASSLAGASGNAEQFF. Complete variable domain (other parts from reference TRBV5-1 and TRBJ2-1): KAGVTQTPRYLIKTRGQQVTLSCSPISGHRSVSWYQQTPGQGLQFLFEYFSETQRNKGNFPGRFSGRQFSNSRSEMNVSTLELGDSALYLCASSLAGASGNAEQFFGPGTRLTVL.

The chain joins TRBV5-6 to TRBJ2-1; D ambiguous. Germline assignment: CDR1 SGHDT and CDR2 YYEEEE. V lost 2 bases, J lost 7 bases, and 7 bases lay in between. This CDR3 spans 12 amino acids. The CDR3 DNA reads as TGTGCCAGCAGCTTTGAGAGGAATGAGCAGTTCTTC. Translating gives CASSFERNEQFF.

This clone was detected only once. The chain combines TRBV2 with TRBJ2-3; D perhaps matches TRBD2 (5 bases). Trimming pared 3 bases from V and 0 bases from J, leaving 10 bases between. Germline-derived CDR1 and CDR2 are SNHLY and FYNNEI. The CDR3 has 15 residues. The CDR3 protein is CASSDGVVSTDTQYF. Here the CDR3 DNA reads TGTGCCAGCAGTGACGGGGTAGTGAGCACAGATACGCAGTATTTT.

The chain couples TRBV20-1 to TRBJ2-3; D call uncertain. The CDR3 loop spans 14 amino acids. Germline V gene data show CDR1 as DFQATT and CDR2 as SNEGSKA (reference sequence). V gave up 3 bases and J gave up 5 bases, with 15 bases separating them. CDR3 amino acids: CSASRGLNVDTQYF. The CDR3 bases are TGCAGTGCTAGTCGAGGATTAAACGTAGATACGCAGTATTTT.

The chain carries TRBV6-5 and TRBJ2-7; unclear D gene. The CDR3 length is 15 residues. The germline CDR1 and CDR2 sequences are MNHEY and SVGAGI. Trimming pared 6 bases from V and 3 bases from J, leaving 18 bases between. The CDR3 DNA follows: TGTGCCAGCAGCCGAGATTGGGCTACCCTCTACGAGCAGTACTTC. Amino acids: CASSRDWATLYEQYF.

A single count supports this clone. The chain recombines TRBV12-3 or TRBV12-4 with TRBJ2-1, with no clear D. Deletions cut 3 bases from V and 5 bases from J, with 8 bases between. The CDR3 covers 13 residues. CDR3 loop: CASSFWPDNEQFF. As DNA, the CDR3 is TGTGCCAGCAGTTTCTGGCCTGACAATGAGCAGTTCTTC.

The V gene is TRBV3-1 (or the pseudogene TRBV3-2), the J gene TRBJ2-3, with D possibly being TRBD2 (6 bases). Germline CDR1 reads LGHDT; CDR2 reads YNNKEL (reference sequence). This CDR3 is built from 16 residues. Trimming left V 3 bases short and J 0 bases short, with 13 bases between. The CDR3 DNA follows: TGTGCCAGCAGCCACCAACCTGGGACTAGCACAGATACGCAGTATTTT. Encoded protein: CASSHQPGTSTDTQYF.

This chain connects TRBV9 to TRBJ1-3; D remains unclear. This CDR3 contains 14 residues. Germline values: CDR1 SGDLS, CDR2 YYNGEE. Trimming removed 0 bases at V and 4 bases at J, with 8 bases between. This chain's CDR3 is CASSVEGAGNTIYF. CDR3 DNA sequence: TGTGCCAGCAGCGTAGAGGGAGCGGGAAACACCATATATTTT. Full variable domain (remainder filled in from reference TRBV9 and TRBJ1-3): DSGVTQTPKHLITATGQRVTLRCSPRSGDLSVYWYQQSLDQGLQFLIQYYNGEERAKGNILERFSAQQFPDLHSELNLSSLELGDSALYFCASSVEGAGNTIYFGEGSWLTVV.

J is TRBJ2-1 and V is TRBV11-2; TRBD2 matches 9 bases. Germline trimming cut 5 bases from V and 4 bases from J; bases unmatched to any gene: 9. Germline CDR1 SGHAT, CDR2 FQNNGV. This CDR3 is 16 amino acids long. As DNA, the CDR3 is TGTGCCAGCAGCCATACCCCAGCGGGGGGATACAATGAGCAGTTCTTC. This gives the protein CASSHTPAGGYNEQFF. Combining the CDR3 with reference TRBV11-2 and TRBJ2-1 gives the whole variable domain EAGVAQSPRYKIIEKRQSVAFWCNPISGHATLYWYQQILGQGPKLLIQFQNNGVVDDSQLPKDRFSAERLKGVDSTLKIQPAKLEDSAVYLCASSHTPAGGYNEQFFGPGTRLTVL.

The chain couples TRBV11-2 to TRBJ2-1; 10 bases fit TRBD2. CDR1 is SGHAT, CDR2 FQNNGV, per germline. V lost 2 bases, J lost 5 bases, and 3 bases stayed unmatched. The CDR3 runs to 15 residues. Here the CDR3 DNA reads TGTGCCAGCAGCTTAAGCGGGAGGGCCAACAATGAGCAGTTCTTC. Its translation: CASSLSGRANNEQFF.

At least ten counts were recorded for this clone. This chain joins TRBV6-5 and TRBJ1-6, with D tentatively TRBD1 (5 bases). Germline V gene data show CDR1 as MNHEY and CDR2 as SVGAGI. The CDR3 spans 15 residues. The V end was cut by 7 bases, the J end by 10 bases, with 20 bases between. CDR3 region: CASNKGTTSGSPLHF. The DNA of the CDR3 is TGTGCCAGCAACAAGGGGACCACGAGCGGGTCACCCCTCCACTTT.

The chain joins TRBV6-6 to TRBJ1-1, with D maybe TRBD1 (6 bases). Trimming removed 5 bases from V and 0 bases from J, with 7 bases in between. CDR3 size: 13 residues. In germline, CDR1 is MNHNY, CDR2 SVGAGI (reference sequence). This CDR3 reads CASSNRVNTEAFF. CDR3 coding DNA: TGTGCCAGCAGTAACAGGGTGAACACTGAAGCTTTCTTT.

V usage is TRBV21-1 and J usage is TRBJ2-7; TRBD2, the table's D call, was not compared with the DNA. TRBV21-1 has pseudogene status. There are 15 residues in the CDR3. The CDR3 region is CASSKKGRDSYEQYF. The CDR3 DNA sequence: TGTGCCAGCAGCAAGAAGGGGCGGGATTCCTACGAGCAGTACTTC.

The DNA of the CDR3 is TGCGCCAGCAGCCCAGGACTAGCGGAAGGGTCCTACAATGAGCAGTTCTTC. Amino acid sequence: CASSPGLAEGSYNEQFF. The chain joins TRBV4-1 to TRBJ2-1; 10 nucleotides align to TRBD2. The CDR3 sequence is 17 residues long. Germline V gene sequence: CDR1 MGHRA, CDR2 YSYEKL. V gave up 4 bases and J gave up 1 base; unmatched junction bases: 7.

This clone appeared a single time. The gene calls are TRBV5-4 and TRBJ2-1; TRBD2 matches 8 bases. J was trimmed by 1 base and V by 4 bases; bases with no gene match: 10. CDR3 length equals 17 residues. Germline V gives CDR1 SGHNT, CDR2 YYREEE (reference sequence). The CDR3 region is CASSPELLAGSYNEQFF. In DNA form, the CDR3 reads TGTGCCAGCAGCCCCGAACTTTTAGCGGGATCCTACAATGAGCAGTTCTTC.

The genes are TRBV9 and TRBJ1-3; no clear D gene. CDR1 and CDR2 from the germline V gene are SGDLS and YYNGEE. The CDR3 is made up of 15 amino acids. V gave up 0 bases and J gave up 0 bases, with 7 bases separating them. This chain's CDR3 is CASSVVGDSGNTIYF. In nucleotides, the CDR3 is TGTGCCAGCAGCGTAGTAGGAGACTCTGGAAACACCATATATTTT.

The sample holds one count of this clone. The J gene is TRBJ2-7, the V gene TRBV11-2; TRBD2 matches at 10 bases. The CDR3 has 15 amino acids. The J segment lost 6 bases and the V segment lost 0 bases, leaving 5 bases of the junction unmatched. Germline CDR1 is SGHAT and CDR2 is FQNNGV. The CDR3 DNA follows: TGTGCCAGCAGCTTAGAAGCGGGAGGGCTTGGCGAGCAGTACTTC. Translating gives CASSLEAGGLGEQYF.

This clone was observed a handful of times. The chain uses TRBV6-5 and TRBJ1-3, with no clear D. The germline V gene has CDR1 MNHEY and CDR2 SVGAGI. The germline V and J ends were trimmed by 2 bases and 4 bases, with 9 bases remaining between them. This CDR3 has 14 amino acids. CDR3 nucleotide sequence: TGTGCCAGCAGTTACCTTAACGGGGGAAACACCATATATTTT. Translation: CASSYLNGGNTIYF.

The chain carries TRBV9 and TRBJ2-3; 9 bases align to TRBD2. The CDR3 consists of 16 residues. V shed 0 bases, J shed 4 bases, and the junction held 6 bases outside the gene matches. CDR1 is SGDLS and CDR2 is YYNGEE in the germline V gene. The CDR3 nucleotides are TGTGCCAGCAGCGTAGGAGGCGGGGGGGGAGCAGATACGCAGTATTTT. It is translated as CASSVGGGGGADTQYF. The full variable domain, completed using reference TRBV9 and TRBJ2-3, is DSGVTQTPKHLITATGQRVTLRCSPRSGDLSVYWYQQSLDQGLQFLIQYYNGEERAKGNILERFSAQQFPDLHSELNLSSLELGDSALYFCASSVGGGGGADTQYFGPGTRLTVL.

The chain joins TRBV6-5 to TRBJ2-3, with 7 bases lining up with TRBD2. V lost 2 bases to trimming and J lost 2 bases; unmatched junction nucleotides: 7. CDR1 is MNHEY, CDR2 SVGAGI, per germline. The CDR3 is made up of 16 amino acids. CDR3 DNA: TGTGCCAGCAGTTACGCGGGGGAGGGATACACAGATACGCAGTATTTT. It yields the protein CASSYAGEGYTDTQYF.

In this sample, this clone turned up a few times. In DNA form, the CDR3 reads TGTGCCAGTAGTGCCCATTCCACTGAGCAGTACTTC. Translating gives CASSAHSTEQYF. The chain recombines TRBV19 with TRBJ2-7, with D uncertain. Trimming left V 5 bases short and J 7 bases short, with 12 bases between. Per germline, CDR1 LNHDA and CDR2 SQIVND (reference sequence). The CDR3 sequence is 12 residues long.